In this sample, the clone carrying this TCR beta chain turned up once. Its antigen is as yet unknown. This sample was included in a study of cytotoxic CD8 clonotypes in ibrutinib-treated CLL. In the study overall: Included were 11 relapsed/refractory and approximately 15 treatment-naive patients, of whom 17 to 18 were IGHV unmutated. Outcomes included around 25 partial and 2 complete responses; after median roughly 71 months, 14 stayed remitted and around 12 progressed. Specimens for response were gathered following a median around eleven months of therapy, spanning 6 to 36.

Method: immunoSEQ multiplex PCR; TCRdb's copy keeps in-frame clones and lacks some. The sample shows 50,000 to 70,000 clones, about 54% of them seen only once. CDR1 MNHNY and CDR2 SVGAGI come from the germline V gene (reference sequence). The J segment lost 4 bases and the V segment lost 6 bases, leaving 6 bases of the junction unmatched. CDR3 size: 15 residues. Broader study findings: Few clonotypes were public, and these shrank or held steady under treatment.

The sample here was PBMCs, taken at disease progression, from a patient treated with ibrutinib. The genes are TRBV6-6 and TRBJ1-5, with 10 bases matching TRBD1. The clonotype comes from a human donor with chronic lymphocytic leukemia. This CDR3 is CASSPRTGGNQPQHF. CDR3 nucleotides: TGTGCCAGCAGCCCCCGGACAGGGGGGAATCAGCCCCAGCATTTT.